The rows below give T cell receptor beta chains drawn from one sample of a study of blood T cell repertoires in COVID-19. TCRdb's copy holds only in-frame clones and misses some; the assay was immunoSEQ multiplex PCR. Of approximately 300,000 clones listed, about nine tenths were seen once; the top ten hold 10% to 12%. The sequenced sample consisted of peripheral blood. These receptors originate from a woman aged 25-40 years with COVID-19, enrolled during active disease. Both conserved end residues are part of each CDR3. A D gene is named only where the DNA matches it firmly. Only some rows state a clone size, as once, few, many or a class for expanded clones.

>.|.|TRBJ2-7|TRBV6-5
CASGRTASSYEQYF
TGTGCCAGCGGCCGGACAGCGAGCTCCTACGAGCAGTACTTC
>.|.|TRBJ2-7|TRBV9
CASSVTGAGEQYF
TGTGCCAGCAGCGTCACGGGAGCGGGCGAGCAGTACTTC
>.|.|TRBJ2-7|TRBV2
CASSSWDFRAYEQYF
TGTGCCAGCAGTAGCTGGGACTTCAGGGCCTACGAGCAGTACTTC
>TRBD1|few|TRBJ1-2|TRBV18
CASSQGQDYGYTF
TGTGCCAGCTCGCAAGGACAGGACTATGGCTACACCTTC
>TRBD2|.|TRBJ2-7|TRBV24-1
CATSDLSGGPYEQYF
TGTGCCACCAGTGATTTGTCGGGGGGGCCCTACGAGCAGTACTTC
>.|.|TRBJ2-7|TRBV28
CASSFGGDSYEQYF
TGTGCCAGCAGTTTCGGGGGAGACTCCTACGAGCAGTACTTC
>.|once|TRBJ2-1|TRBV7-2
CASRGQGGEQFF
TGTGCCAGCCGAGGACAGGGAGGGGAGCAGTTCTTC
>.|.|TRBJ1-2|TRBV30
CAWRARRNYGYTF
TGTGCCTGGAGGGCCCGCAGGAACTATGGCTACACCTTC
>.|.|TRBJ2-1|TRBV28
CASSLGTLPNEQFF
TGTGCCAGCAGTCTGGGGACTTTACCCAATGAGCAGTTCTTC
>.|once|TRBJ2-1|TRBV7-2
CASSLQLAGRGNEQFF
TGTGCCAGCAGCTTACAACTAGCCGGTCGGGGCAATGAGCAGTTCTTC
>TRBD1|.|TRBJ2-3|TRBV6-5
CASSSGQGTDTQYF
TGTGCCAGCAGTTCCGGACAGGGCACAGATACGCAGTATTTT
>.|.|TRBJ1-2|TRBV30
CACTIQAYPRGYTF
TGTGCCTGCACGATACAGGCCTATCCTAGGGGCTACACCTTC
>.|.|TRBJ2-2|TRBV7-2
CASSLEPSGELFF
TGTGCCAGCAGCTTAGAGCCGTCCGGGGAGCTGTTTTTT
>.|.|TRBJ2-7|TRBV11-2
CASSSAYEQYF
TGTGCCAGCAGCTCAGCCTACGAGCAGTACTTC
>.|once|TRBJ1-1|TRBV4-1
CASSQVEQGTTEAFF
TGCGCCAGCAGCCAAGTAGAACAGGGTACAACTGAAGCTTTCTTT
>TRBD2|.|TRBJ2-1|TRBV28
CASSFLRLAGVGDEQFF
TGTGCCAGCAGTTTCCTCCGACTAGCGGGAGTGGGGGATGAGCAGTTCTTC
>TRBD2|.|TRBJ2-1|TRBV10-1
CASSGGLAEEQFF
TGCGCCAGCAGTGGGGGACTAGCGGAAGAGCAGTTCTTC
>.|.|TRBJ2-1|TRBV27
CASSLSSGPLREQFF
TGTGCCAGCAGTTTATCCAGCGGTCCGTTGAGGGAGCAGTTCTTC
>TRBD1|.|TRBJ2-1|TRBV29-1
CSVYRGRPSYNEQFF
TGCAGCGTTTACAGGGGACGACCCTCCTACAATGAGCAGTTCTTC
>TRBD1|.|TRBJ2-7|TRBV11-1
CASSLGTGSEQYF
TGTGCCAGCAGCTTAGGGACAGGGTCCGAGCAGTACTTC
>.|once|TRBJ2-5|TRBV6-1
CASSELEATQETQYF
TGTGCCAGCAGTGAATTAGAGGCAACCCAAGAGACCCAGTACTTC
>.|.|TRBJ2-5|TRBV5-6
CASSFGRGQETQYF
TGTGCCAGCAGCTTCGGCAGGGGACAAGAGACCCAGTACTTC
>.|.|TRBJ1-5|TRBV18
CASSRGRDQPQHF
TGTGCCAGCTCACGAGGGAGGGATCAGCCCCAGCATTTT
>.|.|TRBJ1-1|TRBV10-1
CASSATGGNTEAFF
TGCGCCAGCAGTGCCACGGGAGGTAACACTGAAGCTTTCTTT
>TRBD1|.|TRBJ1-4|TRBV7-8
CASSWEEGALNEKLFF
TGTGCCAGCAGCTGGGAAGAGGGGGCCCTCAATGAAAAACTGTTTTTT
>TRBD1|once|TRBJ1-4|TRBV28
CASSSRQGAMEKLFF
TGTGCCAGCAGTTCCAGACAGGGGGCGATGGAAAAACTGTTTTTT
>.|.|TRBJ1-5|TRBV2
CASSEGRSNQPQHF
TGTGCCAGCAGTGAAGGGAGAAGCAATCAGCCCCAGCATTTT
>TRBD2|.|TRBJ2-1|TRBV6-2/TRBV6-3
CASSYASGSSWFF
TGTGCCAGCAGTTACGCCAGCGGGAGCTCTTGGTTCTTC
>.|.|TRBJ2-3|TRBV9
CASSVGVERYTDTQYF
TGTGCCAGCAGCGTAGGGGTCGAGCGGTACACAGATACGCAGTATTTT
>.|.|TRBJ1-3|TRBV5-1
CASSLGGQSSGNTIYF
TGCGCCAGCAGCTTGGGAGGACAGAGCTCTGGAAACACCATATATTTT
>.|once|TRBJ2-1|TRBV24-1
CATSDWHYNEQFF
TGTGCCACCAGTGATTGGCACTACAATGAGCAGTTCTTC
>.|.|TRBJ2-1|TRBV30
CAWNRDYNEQFF
TGTGCCTGGAACAGGGACTACAATGAGCAGTTCTTC
>.|.|TRBJ2-6|TRBV6-5
CASNKGPGANVLTF
TGTGCCAGCAACAAGGGGCCTGGGGCCAACGTCCTGACTTTC
>.|once|TRBJ1-1|TRBV5-1
CASSFNPGANTEAFF
TGCGCCAGCAGCTTCAACCCAGGGGCGAACACTGAAGCTTTCTTT
>TRBD1|.|TRBJ1-2|TRBV28
CASSWDSYGYTF
TGTGCCAGCAGTTGGGACAGTTATGGCTACACCTTC
>.|.|TRBJ2-6|TRBV3-1/TRBV3-2
CASSQDLIQALTF
TGTGCCAGCAGCCAAGATCTGATCCAGGCCCTGACTTTC
>.|.|TRBJ2-7|TRBV11-1
CASSLDLGGYEQYF
TGTGCCAGCAGCTTAGACCTGGGGGGCTACGAGCAGTACTTC
>.|once|TRBJ2-7|TRBV4-3
CASSQLASYEQYF
TGCGCCAGCAGCCAATTAGCGAGCTACGAGCAGTACTTC
>TRBD1|.|TRBJ1-5|TRBV2
CASSRQGDQPQHF
TGTGCCAGCAGTCGACAGGGGGATCAGCCCCAGCATTTT
>.|.|TRBJ2-7|TRBV2
CASSEAQTYEQYF
TGTGCCAGCAGTGAGGCACAAACCTACGAGCAGTACTTC
>.|.|TRBJ2-2|TRBV24-1
CATSDPTGHLTGELFF
TGTGCCACCAGTGACCCGACGGGACATCTCACCGGGGAGCTGTTTTTT
>TRBD1|.|TRBJ1-1|TRBV27
CASSPGQGGTEAFF
TGTGCCAGCAGTCCGGGACAGGGGGGCACTGAAGCTTTCTTT
>TRBD1|.|TRBJ1-2|TRBV6-5
CASSYFARDRDGYTF
TGTGCCAGCAGTTACTTTGCGAGGGACAGGGATGGCTACACCTTC
>.|.|TRBJ1-4|TRBV6-5
CASSYSIQLNEKLFF
TGTGCCAGCAGTTACTCGATACAGCTTAATGAAAAACTGTTTTTT